Below, one T cell receptor beta chain is given with its context. What it binds is not known. This specimen comes from a study of vaccination effects on CD4 cells after COVID-19. Study at large: Two convalescent patients were sampled 16 days and one week before vaccination.

Antigen-specific CD4+ T cells were expanded (with viral peptide pools) by the ViraFEST assay ahead of sequencing. Culture proceeded for 10 days, and CD4+ T cells were then isolated. The person was diagnosed with PCR-confirmed SARS-CoV-2 infection between March and December 2020. Wells containing approximately 2 million PBMC each were cultured with about 9.4 IU/ml IL-2 and around 10 ug/ml peptides. Half the medium was replaced with IL-2 medium on days 3 and 7. CDR1 SNHLY and CDR2 FYNNEI come from the germline V gene. The CDR3 covers 12 residues. Trimming removed 3 bases from V and 6 bases from J, with 9 bases in between. Produced via immunoSEQ multiplex PCR; TCRdb's table is partial and in-frame only. The sample has about 45,000 clones, around 66% seen once.

The chain is built from TRBV2 and TRBJ2-7; D uncertain. The TCR sequence derives from a human donor who had a prior SARS-CoV-2 infection. This material consisted of CD4+ T cells from PBMCs cultured with a peptide pool, taken before COVID-19 vaccination. The CDR3 sequence is CASSDLGTEQYF. For the CDR3, the DNA is TGTGCCAGCAGTGACTTGGGAACCGAGCAGTACTTC.